The present T cell receptor beta chain was sequenced within a study of T cell clones after liver transplantation. Study at large: Post-transplant blood was tracked for graft-donor-reactive T cell clones identified in a pre-transplant mixed lymphocyte reaction. Apart from a few HCV-positive recipients, transplants were for non-autoimmune, non-viral reasons.

Thawed unstimulated PBMCs were FACS-sorted by CD3, CD4 and CD8 into two populations. Produced via immunoSEQ multiplex PCR; TCRdb's table is partial and in-frame only. The sample yields roughly 65,000 clones, 92% seen once. Deletions cut 8 bases from V and 4 bases from J, with 20 bases between. CDR1 and CDR2 (germline): LNHNV, YYDKDF (reference sequence). This CDR3 is built from 15 residues. This sequence originates from a human patient who received a liver transplant. Some T cells here may be from the graft donor. The material sequenced was CD4+ T cells from blood, taken less than 26 months after liver transplant. The rearrangement links TRBV15 to TRBJ1-2, with D unclear. This chain's CDR3 is CATGPEVTGLYGYTF. CDR3 in DNA: TGTGCCACCGGACCCGAGGTGACGGGTCTCTATGGCTACACCTTC.